A single sample gave rise to the 21 T cell receptor beta chains below, sequenced in a study of blood T cell repertoires in COVID-19. Here immunoSEQ multiplex PCR was the method, and the copy in TCRdb shows in-frame clones only, minus some. The sample includes 150,000 to 200,000 clones, 80% of them seen just once. Material for sequencing was peripheral blood. These receptors were obtained from a man aged 55-75 years with acute or convalescent COVID-19.

This clone was observed a handful of times. V and J are TRBV3-1 (or the pseudogene TRBV3-2) and TRBJ2-2; 8 bases match TRBD2. Germline V lookup: CDR1 LGHDT, CDR2 YNNKEL (reference sequence). Trimming cost V 1 base and J 3 bases; bases outside gene matches: 10. This CDR3 contains 18 residues. CDR3 DNA sequence: TGTGCCAGCAGCCAAGGGGGTCGGGGGGGTCCCTACACCGGGGAGCTGTTTTTT. Amino acid sequence: CASSQGGRGGPYTGELFF.

The chain has TRBV3-1 (or the pseudogene TRBV3-2) and TRBJ2-3; TRBD2 matches at 8 bases. The germline gives CDR1 LGHDT, CDR2 YNNKEL (reference sequence). V shed 1 base, J shed 1 base, and the junction held 4 bases outside the gene matches. This CDR3 has 16 residues. The DNA of the CDR3 is TGTGCCAGCAGCCAAGTCGGCGGGGGGCGCACAGATACGCAGTATTTT. Translated: CASSQVGGGRTDTQYF.

The chain recombines TRBV6-6 with TRBJ2-5; 10 nucleotides align to TRBD1. V lost 7 bases and J lost 5; bases outside the gene matches: 7. CDR3 length: 14 amino acids. Per germline, CDR1 MNHNY and CDR2 SVGAGI (reference sequence). The CDR3 DNA follows: TGTGCCAGCATGTCGACAGGGGGCGTGGAGACCCAGTACTTC. It specifies CASMSTGGVETQYF.

The chain combines TRBV29-1 with TRBJ2-7; possible D gene TRBD2, 5 bases. CDR1 is SQVTM and CDR2 is ANQGSEA in the germline V gene. This CDR3 comprises 12 residues. Trimming shortened V by 7 bases and J by 6 bases, and 16 bases separated the two germline ends. In nucleotides, the CDR3 is TGCAGCGCCCACCTAGCCCGGGGCGAGCAGTACTTC. As protein: CSAHLARGEQYF.

V is TRBV2 and J is TRBJ2-1; no reliable D call. The germline V gene encodes CDR1 SNHLY and CDR2 FYNNEI. The CDR3 sequence is 14 residues long. V was cut by 8 bases and J by 1 base, with 12 bases left in between. CDR3 in amino acids: CASSIASSYNEQFF. The CDR3 region has the DNA TGTGCCAGCTCGATCGCGTCTTCCTACAATGAGCAGTTCTTC.

Only a few counts were recorded for this clone. The chain uses TRBV19 and TRBJ1-5; D might be TRBD1 (5 bases). Germline V gene data show CDR1 as LNHDA and CDR2 as SQIVND (reference sequence). The CDR3 totals 15 residues. V lost 6 bases, J lost 0 bases, and 12 bases lay in between. The CDR3 bases are TGTGCCAGTAGGATCGGGACTAATAGCAATCAGCCCCAGCATTTT. It is translated as CASRIGTNSNQPQHF.

The V and J genes are TRBV2 and TRBJ1-1; TRBD1 agrees at 8 bases. Germline-derived CDR1 and CDR2 are SNHLY and FYNNEI. The CDR3 consists of 15 residues. J gave up 2 bases and V 8 bases, and 10 bases lay outside the gene matches. The CDR3 sequence is CASGKGGQANTEAFF. CDR3 DNA: TGTGCCAGCGGAAAGGGGGGACAGGCTAACACTGAAGCTTTCTTT.

Here the CDR3 reads CASSQDLTGVGNTIYF. In DNA form, the CDR3 reads TGCGCCAGCAGCCAAGATCTTACAGGGGTCGGAAACACCATATATTTT. J is TRBJ1-3 and V is TRBV4-3, with 7 positions matching TRBD1. Losses at the gene ends were 0 bases for V and 4 bases for J; bases not matched to a gene: 6. The length of the CDR3 is 16 residues. Germline V gene lookup returns CDR1 LGHNA and CDR2 YSLEER.

V gene TRBV20-1 combines with J gene TRBJ2-1, with D possibly TRBD1 on 7 matching bases. This CDR3 is 14 amino acids long. V shed 3 bases and J shed 7 bases, with 16 bases lying between them. CDR1 DFQATT and CDR2 SNEGSKA come from the germline V gene (reference sequence). CDR3 region: CSASRFQGGNEQFF. Written as DNA, the CDR3 is TGCAGTGCTAGTCGGTTCCAGGGGGGAAATGAGCAGTTCTTC.

The genes are TRBV5-1 and TRBJ2-5, with TRBD1 matching 10 bases. V was clipped by 3 bases and J by 3 bases; unmatched bases: 5. The CDR3 has 15 residues. CDR1 is SGHRS and CDR2 is YFSETQ in the germline V gene. For the CDR3, the DNA is TGCGCCAGCAGCTCGACAGGGGGCGCAAAAGAGACCCAGTACTTC. This encodes CASSSTGGAKETQYF.

Comments on this clone: At one of its ends the junction is not consistent with the germline gene, which may arise from a read error. This chain joins TRBV6-1 and TRBJ1-5, with a tentative D call TRBD1 (5 bases). This CDR3 is 13 amino acids long. Looked up from germline, CDR1 is MNHNS and CDR2 is SASEGT. The CDR3 sequence is CASSEGAYKPQHF. The DNA of the CDR3 is TGTGCCAGCAGCGAAGGGGCCTATAAGCCCCAGCATTTT.

The chain couples TRBV11-2 to TRBJ1-2; a weak D match, TRBD1 (6 bases). V lost 0 bases to trimming and J lost 2 bases, with 10 bases between them. The CDR3 contains 15 residues. The germline CDR1 and CDR2 sequences are SGHAT and FQNNGV. This CDR3 is CASSLDTGPNYGYTF. The CDR3 DNA follows: TGTGCCAGCAGCTTAGACACAGGGCCCAACTATGGCTACACCTTC.

The CDR3 DNA reads TGCGCCAGCAGGAGCGGGAGATCGAACACCGGGGAGCTGTTTTTT. Encoded protein: CASRSGRSNTGELFF. The genes are TRBV10-1 and TRBJ2-2; 8 nucleotides line up with TRBD2. Germline-derived CDR1 and CDR2 are WNHNN and SYGVQD (reference sequence). This CDR3 has 15 amino acids. With V trimmed by 6 bases and J by 0 bases, 3 bases remained unmatched.

This chain uses TRBV11-1 with TRBJ2-1; TRBD1 matches at 7 bases. Germline assignment: CDR1 SGHAT and CDR2 FQDESV (reference sequence). The ends lost 5 bases at V and 7 bases at J; junction bases unmatched: 2. The CDR3 contains 12 residues. The CDR3 DNA reads as TGTGCCAGCAGCCAACAGGGGAATGAGCAGTTCTTC. Encoded protein: CASSQQGNEQFF.

The J gene is TRBJ2-7, the V gene TRBV7-9; 10 positions match TRBD2. Germline trimming cut 6 bases from V and 3 bases from J; bases unmatched to any gene: 8. The CDR3 has 15 amino acids. CDR1 is SEHNR and CDR2 is FQNEAQ in the germline V gene (reference sequence). The CDR3 loop is CASSHTQREGYEQYF. The CDR3 DNA reads TGTGCCAGCAGTCACACCCAGCGGGAGGGCTACGAGCAGTACTTC.

The chain is built from TRBV27 and TRBJ2-1, with a possible D match to TRBD1 (6 bases). Germline V gene lookup returns CDR1 MNHEY and CDR2 SMNVEV (reference sequence). The CDR3 consists of 12 residues. V was cut by 6 bases and J by 9 bases, with 12 bases left in between. This CDR3 reads CASSPVGGEQFF. The CDR3 nucleotides are TGTGCCAGCAGCCCGGTAGGGGGTGAGCAGTTCTTC.

The genes are TRBV5-4 and TRBJ1-2; D ambiguous. Germline CDR1 SGHNT, CDR2 YYREEE (reference sequence). The germline V and J ends were trimmed by 0 bases and 6 bases, with 9 bases remaining between them. This CDR3 comprises 13 residues. In DNA form, the CDR3 reads TGTGCCAGCAGCTTGGCGGGAGGAGATGGCTACACCTTC. Protein product: CASSLAGGDGYTF.

This clone came up once. The chain combines TRBV6-5 with TRBJ1-1; no clear D gene. The germline gives CDR1 MNHEY, CDR2 SVGAGI. This CDR3 region has 14 residues. V lost 6 bases and J lost 11, with 22 bases in between. The CDR3: CASSPPGGKAAAFF. CDR3 in DNA: TGTGCCAGCAGCCCCCCAGGCGGGAAGGCCGCCGCTTTCTTT.

This rearrangement joins TRBV6-1 to TRBJ2-1; 11 nucleotides line up with TRBD2. The CDR3 length is 16 residues. Germline CDR1 and CDR2: MNHNS and SASEGT. Trimming at V came to 2 bases and at J to 6 bases, leaving 6 bases not matched to a gene. The CDR3 loop is CASSESITSGGNEQFF. In DNA form, the CDR3 reads TGTGCCAGCAGTGAATCGATAACTAGCGGGGGCAATGAGCAGTTCTTC.

This chain joins TRBV11-2 and TRBJ1-3; D unresolved. The CDR3 runs to 13 residues. Germline CDR1 SGHAT, CDR2 FQNNGV. V lost 0 bases and J lost 7, with 7 bases in between. The CDR3 region has the DNA TGTGCCAGCAGCTTAGAGTTGCGGAACACCATATATTTT. Its translation is CASSLELRNTIYF.

The rearrangement uses TRBV4-2 and TRBJ1-6, with 8 bases fitting TRBD1. The V and J ends lost 1 base and 4 bases, in that order; junction bases with no gene match: 9. Germline-derived CDR1 and CDR2 are LGHNA and YNFKEQ. The CDR3 runs to 18 residues. CDR3 protein: CASSQGTGTREYNSPLHF. CDR3 DNA: TGTGCCAGCAGCCAAGGGACAGGGACAAGGGAATATAATTCACCCCTCCACTTT.